The 19 T cell receptor beta chains below come from one sample, sequenced in a study of cytomegalovirus exposure and HLA in healthy donors. The PCR used 60 Vbeta and 13 Jbeta primers. Profiling relied on immunoSEQ multiplex PCR, and the TCRdb table lists in-frame clones only, not all of them. The sample carries about 170,000 clones, 70% to 90% recorded once. Sequences were obtained from PBMCs. The receptors here all came from a woman between 18 and 30 years old in good health and CMV-seronegative.

As DNA, the CDR3 is TGTGCCAGCACCCAAGGAGGGGGCACGGACACTGAAGCTTTCTTT. This gives the protein CASTQGGGTDTEAFF. The V call is TRBV6-5, the J call TRBJ1-1; 7 nucleotides agree with TRBD1. The CDR3 covers 15 residues. Per germline, CDR1 MNHEY and CDR2 SVGAGI. With V trimmed by 7 bases and J by 3 bases, 11 bases remained unmatched.

The chain uses TRBV5-4 and TRBJ2-6; D ambiguous. The germline V and J ends were trimmed by 4 bases and 3 bases, with 8 bases remaining between them. Germline V gene sequence: CDR1 SGHNT, CDR2 YYREEE (reference sequence). CDR3 length equals 14 residues. CDR3 sequence (DNA): TGTGCCAGCAGCGCGTTGTTTGGGGCCAACGTCCTGACTTTC. The encoded protein is CASSALFGANVLTF.

The chain has TRBV12-5 and TRBJ2-1; tentatively, D is TRBD2 (5 bases). Germline V lookup: CDR1 LGHNT, CDR2 FRNRAP. V was pared by 5 bases and J by 2 bases, with 13 bases between. The CDR3 runs 15 residues. CDR3 protein: CASGRPDFTYNEQFF. As DNA, the CDR3 is TGTGCTAGTGGTCGGCCGGACTTTACCTACAATGAGCAGTTCTTC.

This clone was counted a few times. CDR3 DNA: TGCGCCAGCAGCTTGGGTCGGACTCCTAATGAAAAACTGTTTTTT. Translated, it gives CASSLGRTPNEKLFF. J is TRBJ1-4 and V is TRBV5-1; D ambiguous. The germline V gene encodes CDR1 SGHRS and CDR2 YFSETQ. This CDR3 contains 15 residues. V gave up 0 bases and J gave up 3 bases, with 9 bases separating them. Filled out from reference TRBV5-1 and TRBJ1-4, the complete variable domain reads KAGVTQTPRYLIKTRGQQVTLSCSPISGHRSVSWYQQTPGQGLQFLFEYFSETQRNKGNFPGRFSGRQFSNSRSEMNVSTLELGDSALYLCASSLGRTPNEKLFFGSGTQLSVL.

V usage is TRBV5-8 and J usage is TRBJ2-1; TRBD2 matches at 9 bases. The V segment lost 5 bases and the J segment 5 bases; nucleotides outside the gene matches: 5. Germline-derived CDR1 and CDR2 are SGHTS and YDEGEE. This CDR3 region has 14 residues. DNA for the CDR3: TGTGCCAGCAGGGGGCTAGCGGGAAACAATGAGCAGTTCTTC. Translation gives CASRGLAGNNEQFF.

This clone was found once. The genes are TRBV28 and TRBJ1-1; D is unresolved. The V gene's germline CDR1 is MDHEN and CDR2 SYDVKM. Trimming stripped 1 base from V and 1 base from J, with 7 bases between. The CDR3 has 14 residues. CDR3 DNA sequence: TGTGCCAGCAGTTTATTTTACAGGAACACTGAAGCTTTCTTT. This sequence encodes CASSLFYRNTEAFF. The complete variable domain, with remaining parts taken from reference TRBV28 and TRBJ1-1, reads DVKVTQSSRYLVKRTGEKVFLECVQDMDHENMFWYRQDPGLGLRLIYFSYDVKMKEKGDIPEGYSVSREKKERFSLILESASTNQTSMYLCASSLFYRNTEAFFGQGTRLTVV.

The rearrangement links TRBV19 to TRBJ2-3, with TRBD2 identical over 16 bases. The V and J ends lost 5 bases and 3 bases, in that order; junction bases with no gene match: 2. Per the germline V gene, CDR1 is LNHDA and CDR2 is SQIVND (reference sequence). CDR3 length: 16 residues. CDR3 amino acids: CASSAGLAGGTDTQYF. CDR3 DNA: TGTGCCAGTAGTGCGGGACTAGCGGGAGGGACAGATACGCAGTATTTT.

The rearrangement links TRBV7-6 to TRBJ1-5; TRBD1 matches 7 bases. The V segment lost 4 bases and the J segment 7 bases; nucleotides outside the gene matches: 7. Germline lookup yields CDR1 SGHVS and CDR2 FNYEAQ. The CDR3 is 14 amino acids. CDR3 sequence reads: CASSSNRGAQPQHF. CDR3 coding DNA: TGTGCCAGCAGCTCGAACAGGGGCGCCCAGCCCCAGCATTTT.

The chain recombines TRBV30 with TRBJ2-5, with a tentative D call TRBD1 (6 bases). This CDR3 comprises 15 residues. Germline loops: CDR1 GTSNPN, CDR2 SVGIG (reference sequence). Between the trimmed V and J ends, which lost 2 bases and 6 bases, there was a span of 19 bases. DNA of the CDR3: TGTGCCTGGAGTCACGGGACACGGATTGTAAAGACCCAGTACTTC. Translation: CAWSHGTRIVKTQYF.

The V gene is TRBV5-4, the J gene TRBJ2-5; tentative D call: TRBD1 (5 bases). The CDR3 is 14 residues long. V was pared by 5 bases and J by 4 bases, with 15 bases between. Germline V gene data show CDR1 as SGHNT and CDR2 as YYREEE (reference sequence). The CDR3 sequence: CASRYQGSGETQYF. The CDR3 DNA reads TGTGCCAGCAGGTATCAGGGCTCTGGAGAGACCCAGTACTTC.

V is TRBV6-5 and J is TRBJ2-6, with D perhaps TRBD1 (6 bases). Deletions cut 5 bases from V and 3 bases from J, with 11 bases between. Germline values: CDR1 MNHEY, CDR2 SVGAGI. The CDR3 is 15 amino acids. CDR3 DNA sequence: TGTGCCAGCAGTCGAACAGGGCTTGGGGCCAACGTCCTGACTTTC. This codes for CASSRTGLGANVLTF.

The rearrangement links TRBV7-9 to TRBJ2-3; maybe TRBD2 (6 bases). Germline V gene lookup returns CDR1 SEHNR and CDR2 FQNEAQ (reference sequence). The CDR3 loop spans 15 amino acids. V was clipped by 5 bases and J by 2 bases, with 14 bases between them. CDR3: CASSPRVLATDTQYF. The DNA of the CDR3 is TGTGCCAGCAGCCCGCGGGTACTAGCCACAGATACGCAGTATTTT.

This chain uses TRBV11-2 with TRBJ2-2, with TRBD1 matching over 8 bases. Trimming at V came to 4 bases and at J to 6 bases, leaving 1 base not matched to a gene. This CDR3 region has 13 residues. Germline V gene sequence: CDR1 SGHAT, CDR2 FQNNGV. The DNA for the CDR3 is TGTGCCAGCAGCTCACAGGGGGCCGGGGAGCTGTTTTTT. This codes for CASSSQGAGELFF.

The chain has TRBV11-2 and TRBJ2-7, with 9 bases fitting TRBD2. From germline, CDR1 is SGHAT and CDR2 FQNNGV. The CDR3 is made up of 14 amino acids. J gave up 3 bases and V 5 bases, and 5 bases lay outside the gene matches. In DNA, the CDR3 is TGTGCCAGCAGCCGAGCGGGAGGAAACTACGAGCAGTACTTC. Residues: CASSRAGGNYEQYF.

The chain combines TRBV19 with TRBJ1-2, with D possibly TRBD1 on 6 matching bases. Germline CDR1 is LNHDA and CDR2 is SQIVND (reference sequence). This CDR3 is built from 14 residues. The V and J ends lost 8 bases and 0 bases respectively, with 13 bases between them. The CDR3 region has the DNA TGTGCCAGTGGTACAGGGCCAACTAACTATGGCTACACCTTC. Translated, it gives CASGTGPTNYGYTF.

The V gene is TRBV2, the J gene TRBJ2-1, with D possibly TRBD2 on 6 matching bases. The CDR3 sequence is 13 residues long. Germline assignment: CDR1 SNHLY and CDR2 FYNNEI. Trimming shortened V by 5 bases and J by 5 bases, and 10 bases separated the two germline ends. The CDR3: CASSRAGNNEQFF. The CDR3 region has the DNA TGTGCCAGCAGTCGGGCGGGGAACAATGAGCAGTTCTTC. The variable domain in full, completed from reference TRBV2 and TRBJ2-1, reads EPEVTQTPSHQVTQMGQEVILRCVPISNHLYFYWYRQILGQKVEFLVSFYNNEISEKSEIFDDQFSVERPDGSNFTLKIRSTKLEDSAMYFCASSRAGNNEQFFGPGTRLTVL.

Only one count was recorded for this clone. V usage is TRBV19 and J usage is TRBJ2-2; 9 bases are a match to TRBD2. V lost 6 bases, J lost 4 bases, and 6 bases stayed unmatched. Per the germline V gene, CDR1 is LNHDA and CDR2 is SQIVND (reference sequence). This CDR3 has 15 amino acids. DNA for the CDR3: TGTGCCAGTAGAGTAGCGGGAGCCGGCACCGGGGAGCTGTTTTTT. Its protein is CASRVAGAGTGELFF.

The rearrangement links TRBV10-3 to TRBJ1-5; D gene ambiguous. CDR1 and CDR2 (germline): ENHRY, SYGVKD. The V gene lost 6 bases and the J gene lost 7 bases, with 10 bases spanning the gap. The CDR3 is made up of 12 amino acids. The CDR3 DNA reads as TGTGCCATCAGAGGCGAGGGACAGCCCCAGCATTTT. Protein sequence: CAIRGEGQPQHF.

The genes are TRBV27 and TRBJ2-5; D not certain. This CDR3 contains 12 residues. The ends were cut back, 5 bases at V and 7 bases at J, with 11 bases in the middle. Looked up from germline, CDR1 is MNHEY and CDR2 is SMNVEV (reference sequence). CDR3 in amino acids: CASSPSYGTQYF. CDR3 nucleotide sequence: TGTGCCAGCAGTCCTAGTTATGGGACCCAGTACTTC.